The source of this T cell receptor (beta chain) is a study of shared clonotypes between healthy human individuals. Produced via immunoSEQ multiplex PCR; TCRdb's table is partial and in-frame only. This sample carries over a million clones, roughly 96% of them seen once, and the ten largest clones take approximately 1.2%. The study, taken as a whole, reports: A small donor pool kept down the genetic and exposure-history diversity that was represented. Among donors, clonotype sharing was expected to be affected by sequencing depth.

Concerning this clone itself: Antigen unknown.

Only Caucasian adults living in Nashville, Tennessee made up the donor group. V was clipped by 4 bases and J by 5 bases; unmatched bases: 6. Germline CDR1 and CDR2: SGHNT and YENEEA. The CDR3 runs to 15 residues. The chain combines TRBV11-3 with TRBJ2-2, with 8 bases that match TRBD1. The sequencing input was naive CD4+ T cells sorted from blood. Subset denoted: CD45RA+ positively selected. This TCR came from a man aged 30 to 39 in good health. CDR3 loop: CASSYGQGDTGELFF. CDR3 sequence (DNA): TGTGCCAGCAGCTACGGACAGGGTGATACCGGGGAGCTGTTTTTT.